A single T cell receptor beta chain is shown here with its context. This entry belongs to a study of blood T cell repertoires in COVID-19. Overall study context: Samples of COVID-19 (acute and convalescent) were obtained from the United States, Italy and Spain.

There are 14 residues in the CDR3. V shed 7 bases and J 4 bases; nucleotides not matched to a gene: 6. Looked up from germline, CDR1 is WSHSY and CDR2 is SAAADI. This table comes from immunoSEQ multiplex PCR, and its TCRdb copy is limited to in-frame clones, with some not included. The sample shows about 370,000 clones, roughly 89% of them seen only once. The source of this sequence is a man younger than 35 with active or convalescent COVID-19. Sequences were obtained from peripheral blood. The rearrangement joins TRBV10-2 to TRBJ2-7; 11 positions agree with TRBD2. In nucleotides, the CDR3 is TGCGCCAGCATGACTAGCGGGACCCTATACGAGCAGTACTTC. It codes for CASMTSGTLYEQYF.